This TCR beta chain stems from a study of response to subunit inactivated influenza vaccine. TCRdb fed the RT-PCR reads into MiXCR, producing one record per CDR3 protein. The repertoire holds about 570,000 distinct CDR3 sequences, with approximately 10% as singletons. This clonotype was counted only a few times. Trimming stripped 1 base from V and 4 bases from J, with 9 bases between. Germline CDR1 reads SGHRS; CDR2 reads YFSETQ. The CDR3 sequence is 13 residues long. This sample was shared with a second study, whose subject was T cells expressing NK-cell markers. That report notes: TCR beta cDNA was made by 5'RACE template switching with UMIs. Roughly 1.0-8% of CD8+ T cells in a handful of donors belonged to dominant NKG2C+ clonotypes.

Sequenced here: PBMCs from blood, sampled on the day of vaccination. The TCR comes from a man between 45 and 60 years old who received an inactivated influenza vaccine. The V gene is TRBV5-1, the J gene TRBJ2-7; D ambiguous. CDR3 sequence: CASSLFSVYEQYF. CDR3 DNA: TGCGCCAGCAGCTTGTTTTCGGTATACGAGCAGTACTTC.